The TCR beta chain under discussion was sequenced for a study of shared clonotypes between healthy human individuals. At the level of the study: A donor's plate count was three for CD4 naive and three for CD4 memory; CD8 naive had two and CD8 memory one.

Everyone who donated was a Caucasian adult who lived in Nashville, Tennessee. Profiled with immunoSEQ multiplex PCR; TCRdb holds only in-frame clones, not every one. The table has roughly 1 million clones, 75% seen once. There are 16 residues in the CDR3. V shed 3 bases, J shed 0 bases, and the junction held 6 bases outside the gene matches. Germline V gives CDR1 KGHSH, CDR2 LQKENI. The sequence came from a man aged 18 to 30 in good health. The sample comprised memory CD4+ T cells sorted from blood. Subset reported: CD45RA-negative fraction. The rearrangement links TRBV18 to TRBJ2-7, with 9 bases identical to TRBD2. CDR3 amino acids: CASSPGLTSGSYEQYF. DNA for the CDR3: TGTGCCAGCTCACCGGGTTTGACTAGCGGCTCCTACGAGCAGTACTTC.